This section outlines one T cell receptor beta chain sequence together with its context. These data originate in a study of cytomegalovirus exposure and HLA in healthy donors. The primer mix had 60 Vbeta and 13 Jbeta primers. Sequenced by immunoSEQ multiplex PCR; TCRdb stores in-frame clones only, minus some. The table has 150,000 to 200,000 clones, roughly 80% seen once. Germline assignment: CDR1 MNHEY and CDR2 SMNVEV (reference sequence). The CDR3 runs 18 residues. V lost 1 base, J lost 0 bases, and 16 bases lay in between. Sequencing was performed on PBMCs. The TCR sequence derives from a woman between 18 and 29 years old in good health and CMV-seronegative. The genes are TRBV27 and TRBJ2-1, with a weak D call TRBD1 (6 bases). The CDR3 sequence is CASSLWGRGGSSYNEQFF. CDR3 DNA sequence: TGTGCCAGCAGTTTATGGGGGCGTGGGGGAAGCTCCTACAATGAGCAGTTCTTC.